This paragraph covers one TCR beta chain sequence. What it binds is not known. Per the germline V gene, CDR1 is GTSNPN and CDR2 is SVGIG (reference sequence). Trimming stripped 2 bases from V and 8 bases from J, with 12 bases between. This CDR3 contains 13 residues. Sequencing used immunoSEQ multiplex PCR; TCRdb keeps in-frame clones, though not all of them. The table includes approximately 46,000 clones, nearly 80% detected once. The data are from a study of T cells in tumors after PD-1 blockade. As for the study in general: No patient had prior checkpoint blockade, systemic immunosuppression, or radiotherapy within 4 weeks. During anti-PD-1 treatment, some patients continued daily vismodegib 150 mg. Findings of the study overall: Peripheral recruitment is suggested, as some novel exhausted tumor clones were in pre-treatment blood.

The chain joins TRBV30 to TRBJ2-2; D is perhaps TRBD1 or TRBD2 (5 bases each). The specimen comprised PBMCs, sampled before anti-PD-1 treatment. This clonotype was sampled from a human donor with basal cell carcinoma. CDR3 nucleotide sequence: TGTGCCTGGAGTACCCGGGGCGGGGGGGAGCTGTTTTTT. Its translation is CAWSTRGGGELFF.